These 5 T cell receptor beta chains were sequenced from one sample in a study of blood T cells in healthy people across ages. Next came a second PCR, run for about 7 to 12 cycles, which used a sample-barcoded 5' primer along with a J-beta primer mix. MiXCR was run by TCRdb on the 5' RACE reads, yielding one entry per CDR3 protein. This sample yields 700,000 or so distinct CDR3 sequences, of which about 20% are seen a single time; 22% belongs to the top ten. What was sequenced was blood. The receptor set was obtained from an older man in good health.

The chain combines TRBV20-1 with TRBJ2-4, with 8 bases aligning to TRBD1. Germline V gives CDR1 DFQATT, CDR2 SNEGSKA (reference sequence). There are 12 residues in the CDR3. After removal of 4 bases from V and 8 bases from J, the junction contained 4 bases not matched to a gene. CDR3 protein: CSATKDRDIQYF. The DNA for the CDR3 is TGCAGTGCTACAAAGGACAGGGACATTCAGTACTTC.

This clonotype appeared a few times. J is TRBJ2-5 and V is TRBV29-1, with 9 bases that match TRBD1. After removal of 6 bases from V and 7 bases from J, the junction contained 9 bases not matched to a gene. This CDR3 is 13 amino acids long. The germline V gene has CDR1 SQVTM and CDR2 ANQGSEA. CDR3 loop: CSVSGTGKGTQYF. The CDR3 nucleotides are TGCAGCGTCTCCGGGACAGGGAAGGGGACCCAGTACTTC.

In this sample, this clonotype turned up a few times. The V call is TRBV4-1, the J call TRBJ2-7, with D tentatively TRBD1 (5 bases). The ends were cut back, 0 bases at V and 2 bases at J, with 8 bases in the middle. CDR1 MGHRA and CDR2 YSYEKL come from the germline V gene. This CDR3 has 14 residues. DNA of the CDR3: TGCGCCAGCAGCCAAGACTCACAGGCCTACGAGCAGTACTTC. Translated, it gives CASSQDSQAYEQYF.

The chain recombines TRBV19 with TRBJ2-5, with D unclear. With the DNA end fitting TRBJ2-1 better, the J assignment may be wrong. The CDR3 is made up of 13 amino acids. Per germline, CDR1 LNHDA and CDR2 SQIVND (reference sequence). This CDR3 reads CASSIPVYNEQFF. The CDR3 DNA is TGTGCCAGTAGTATACCCGTTTACAATGAGCAGTTCTTC.

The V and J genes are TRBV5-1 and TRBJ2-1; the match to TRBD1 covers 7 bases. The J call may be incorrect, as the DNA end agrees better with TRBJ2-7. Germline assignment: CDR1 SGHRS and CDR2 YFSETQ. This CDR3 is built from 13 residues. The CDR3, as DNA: TGCGCCAGCAGCTTGGGACAGGGCGGCGAGCAGTACTTC. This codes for CASSLGQGGEQYF.